What follows describes a single T cell receptor (beta chain). Its antigen is currently not known. No base quality values were provided; no much bigger clone lies one nucleotide off. The trial excluded patients who had a history of autoimmune disease or were on systemic immunosuppression. Peripheral blood for TCR sequencing was drawn from every dose cohort at baseline, at cycle 4 day 1 and at cycle 7 day 1. The samples were taken from a phase I, first-in-human, multicenter, open-label dose-escalation trial of ivuxolimab. Adults with locally advanced or metastatic melanoma, renal cell carcinoma, hepatocellular carcinoma or head and neck squamous cell carcinoma were enrolled in the trial. CD4+ and CD8+ T cells were sorted separately from peripheral blood before TCR sequencing. This sample was included in a study of OX40 agonist ivuxolimab in advanced cancers. Turning to the overall study: Ivuxolimab was a fully human IgG2 agonistic monoclonal antibody targeting the costimulatory receptor OX40 (CD134). Intravenous ivuxolimab was administered to patients every 2 weeks at six dose levels: 0.01, 0.1, 0.3, 1.5, 3 and 10 mg/kg. Among the roughly 52 dose-escalation patients, approximately 20 had hepatocellular carcinoma, about 15 melanoma, 9 renal cell carcinoma and 9 head and neck cancer. The dose-escalation cohort was roughly 87% male with a mean age of about 54 years, ranging from roughly 20 to 80. Prior anti-PD-1, anti-PD-L1 or anti-CTLA-4 therapy was permitted, and checkpoint inhibitors had been received by about 37% of dose-escalation patients. Partial responses were achieved by three dose-escalation patients, of whom one had hepatocellular carcinoma and two had cutaneous melanoma. The purpose of peripheral TCRbeta sequencing was to test whether ivuxolimab changed TCR sequence diversity and led to clonal T-cell expansion. The paper reports the monotherapy dose-escalation portion (N of about 54 patients) of the phase I ivuxolimab trial.

Overall study outcomes, separate from this receptor: Antigen specificity was not determined for the clonally expanded peripheral T cells. Partial responders in the 0.1-3.0 mg/kg groups had among the lowest normalized peripheral clonal expansion, especially among CD8+ T cells. At doses from 0.1 to 3.0 mg/kg, clonal expansion was seen in both CD4+ and CD8+ blood T cells between baseline and week 6. On average, CD8+ T cells showed more expanded clones than CD4+ T cells after ivuxolimab. Low levels of normalized T-cell clonal expansion were also shown by some nonresponding patients.

Genomic DNA was isolated from the sorted cells so that the TCRbeta CDR3 region could be sequenced. The immunoSEQ Assay was used to sequence the TCRbeta CDR3 regions. Imported from immuneACCESS, the table was reduced by TCRdb to in-frame sequences with V and J called. These copies leave out some clones; in studies compared against another copy, an unresolved V gene accounts for under half, and the cause of the remainder is not known. For this sample there are about 93,000 clones; around 94% appear just once. The leading ten clones occupy about 2.6% of the sample. CDR1 and CDR2 (PRHDT, FYEKMQ) derive from the germline V gene (reference sequence). V and J lose 0 bases and 3 bases, and a span of 9 bases separates them. The CDR3 sequence holds 14 residues, the cysteine and phenylalanine included. Only the CDR3 part of the read is kept: 42 bases, read in frame from the first base.

The chain employs TRBV13 and TRBJ2-7, with TRBD2 tentatively as D gene (6 bases match). The sequences come from CD4+ or CD8+ T cells sorted from blood, collected in a trial of the OX40 agonist ivuxolimab. This TCR was recovered from an adult with an advanced solid tumor such as melanoma, head and neck, liver or kidney cancer. The base sequence is TGTGCCAGCAGCTTAGGCCGGGGGAGCTACGAGCAGTACTTC. Translated, this gives CASSLGRGSYEQYF.